This TCR beta chain emerged from a study of blood T cells in healthy people across ages. This clonotype was found a few times. V gave up 3 bases and J gave up 5 bases; unmatched junction bases: 12. The CDR3 consists of 15 residues. Germline V gene sequence: CDR1 DFQATT, CDR2 SNEGSKA (reference sequence). Next came a second PCR, run for roughly 6 to 11 cycles, which used a sample-barcoded 5' primer along with a J-beta primer mix. From the 5' RACE reads, TCRdb called clonotypes with MiXCR, one entry per CDR3 protein. The table shows some 890,000 distinct CDR3 sequences, with about 29% occurring only once. These data were also filed under a second study, of T cells of mothers and their children.

The sequence came from a middle-aged woman in good health. The rearrangement links TRBV20-1 to TRBJ1-2; 7 nucleotides agree with TRBD1. Material for sequencing was blood. The CDR3 nucleotides read TGCAGTGCTAGGAAGTCAGGGGACAGACATTATGGCTACACCTTC. Encoded protein: CSARKSGDRHYGYTF.